Given below is one T cell receptor beta chain in context. In the original workflow: Using reference gene primer amplification, nucleated cell counts were estimated. Assay: immunoSEQ multiplex PCR; the TCRdb copy retains only in-frame clones and omits some. V, J and clone size reflect that table, while D and trimming were determined from the DNA. The sample holds around 60,000 clones, just over 85% seen once. CDR3 length: 16 residues. The ends lost 0 bases at V and 4 bases at J; junction bases unmatched: 5. In germline, CDR1 is LNHNV, CDR2 YYDKDF (reference sequence). These data originate in a study of blood T cell repertoires in COVID-19. Study overall: COVID-19 samples, acute and convalescent, were from the United States, Italy and Spain. Sources were T cells, B-cell-depleted T cells, or PBMCs; the material itself was cDNA or gDNA.

The chain couples TRBV15 to TRBJ1-2, with 10 bases identical to TRBD1. This TCR was recovered from a man aged 40-50 years with acute or convalescent COVID-19. Sequencing input: peripheral blood. Here the CDR3 reads CATSRDRTGGSYGYTF. DNA for the CDR3: TGTGCCACCAGCAGAGATCGGACAGGGGGAAGCTATGGCTACACCTTC.